This T cell receptor (beta chain) was documented in a study of Graves' ophthalmopathy and Graves' hyperthyroidism. Using RNA transcripts, the TCR beta CDR3 regions were amplified. In the first round, RT-PCR was carried out with HTBI primers, and a multiplex PCR formed the second round. TCRdb independently ran MiXCR on the multiplex PCR reads; one entry per CDR3 protein. The table lists over a million distinct CDR3 sequences, about 35% of them singletons, with roughly 10% in the top ten. Enrollment excluded any patients with other autoimmune diseases, uncontrolled infections, pregnancy or lactation. Orbital computed tomography, together with clinical symptoms, serum thyroxine, TRAb and thyroid ultrasound, was used for diagnosis. Overall study results and limits: With a specificity of around 77% and a sensitivity of roughly 71%, the model predicted ophthalmopathy progression. Appearing in blood as well were most expanded thyroid clonotypes above 0.001 frequency.

A few counts support this clonotype. Its specificity is unknown. Sequences were obtained from peripheral blood or thyroid tissue (not recorded which). This TCR came from an adult man with Graves' hyperthyroidism.

The CDR3, as DNA: TGTGCCAGCAGCTTGAGCGGGACAGGAAAGCCCCAGCATTTT. Its translation: CASSLSGTGKPQHF. This rearrangement joins TRBV7-6 to TRBJ1-5, with 8 bases aligning to TRBD1. This CDR3 is 14 amino acids long. In germline, CDR1 is SGHVS, CDR2 FNYEAQ. V shed 3 bases and J 8 bases; nucleotides not matched to a gene: 6.